The following is a T cell receptor (beta chain) sequence with its context. The data belong to a study of blood T cell repertoires in COVID-19. Study overall: From the United States, Italy and Spain came samples of acute and convalescent COVID-19. The cDNA or gDNA used as material had been derived from T cells, B-cell-depleted T cells, or PBMCs.

V lost 8 bases and J 7 bases, leaving 14 bases between the germline ends. The CDR3 extends over 12 amino acids. Germline V lookup: CDR1 SNHLY, CDR2 FYNNEI. Authors' processing steps: From reference gene primer amplification, estimates of nucleated cell counts were derived. Assay: immunoSEQ multiplex PCR; the TCRdb copy retains only in-frame clones and omits some. V and J calls and clone size are as listed in that table; D and trimming were resolved from the DNA. Seen here are about 140,000 clones, about 80% observed once, and the top ten hold roughly 4.4%. The sample taken for sequencing was peripheral blood. The sequence was obtained from a human donor in a cohort sampled during active COVID-19. V usage is TRBV2 and J usage is TRBJ1-2, with D tentatively TRBD1 (6 bases). CDR3 sequence (DNA): TGTGCCAGCCACGACAGGCCCCCTGGCTACACCTTC. Translated, it gives CASHDRPPGYTF.